One and the same sample provided the 5 T cell receptor beta chains below, sequenced in a study of T cell repertoires in cytomegalovirus infection. TCRdb reprocessed the reads with MiXCR, giving one entry per CDR3 protein. The sample comprises approximately 120,000 distinct CDR3 sequences, about 30% of which are singletons, and around 80% rests with the top ten. These receptors lack a known antigen. This specimen consisted of CD8+ T cells from cultured PBMCs, obtained from culture after CMV antigen stimulation. These TCRs come from a human donor in good health (CMV status not recorded). Some clones in this sample may be carry-over from other donors' samples.

This clonotype was detected a few times. The chain links TRBV27 to TRBJ1-2, with a weak D call TRBD1 (6 bases). Trimming removed 5 bases from V and 8 bases from J, with 21 bases in between. Looked up from germline, CDR1 is MNHEY and CDR2 is SMNVEV (reference sequence). This CDR3 is 15 amino acids long. Written as DNA, the CDR3 is TGTGCCAGCAGTATCGCACGGGGGGCTAAGGAGGGCTACACCTTC. It yields the protein CASSIARGAKEGYTF.

The rearrangement links TRBV19 to TRBJ1-5, with a weak D call TRBD1 (5 bases). CDR3 size: 14 residues. V was cut by 4 bases and J by 6 bases, with 13 bases left in between. Germline V gene lookup returns CDR1 LNHDA and CDR2 SQIVND (reference sequence). This CDR3 reads CASSKNPGFQPQHF. In DNA form, the CDR3 reads TGTGCCAGTAGTAAGAACCCAGGGTTTCAGCCCCAGCATTTT.

The chain links TRBV12-3 or TRBV12-4 to TRBJ2-1; a possible D gene is TRBD2 (5 bases). The CDR3 has 16 amino acids. Trimming took off 2 bases at V and 4 bases at J, with 15 bases between the two ends. The CDR3 region is CASSLPGLLIYNEQFF. The DNA for the CDR3 is TGTGCCAGCAGTTTACCAGGACTCCTAATATACAATGAGCAGTTCTTC.

The V gene is TRBV7-6, the J gene TRBJ2-1, with no clear D. The CDR3 extends over 16 amino acids. V was shortened by 1 base and J by 4 bases, with 14 bases between the two germline ends. Germline V gene sequence: CDR1 SGHVS, CDR2 FNYEAQ. CDR3 in amino acids: CASSLEVATLYNEQFF. CDR3 sequence (DNA): TGTGCCAGCAGCTTAGAGGTTGCGACACTGTACAATGAGCAGTTCTTC.

The chain joins TRBV6-1 to TRBJ2-2; TRBD1 is a possible D gene (5 bases). Trimming pared 1 base from V and 0 bases from J, leaving 9 bases between. This CDR3 comprises 16 residues. Germline V gene data show CDR1 as MNHNS and CDR2 as SASEGT. CDR3: CASSEGGRTNTGELFF. DNA of the CDR3: TGTGCCAGCAGTGAAGGGGGCAGGACGAACACCGGGGAGCTGTTTTTT.